A single sample gave rise to the 9 T cell receptor beta chains below, sequenced in a study of neurological immune-mediated disorders. The time point: longitudinal time-point 2. TCRdb re-called the 5' RACE reads with MiXCR, one entry per CDR3 protein. The sample holds some 87,000 distinct CDR3 sequences; under 15% are singletons and the top ten take just under 5%. Material for sequencing was PBMCs. Every receptor here comes from a female donor with HTLV-1-associated myelopathy (HAM/TSP).

The sample holds many counts of this clonotype. V gene TRBV5-1 combines with J gene TRBJ2-4, with 8 bases that match TRBD2. Germline-derived CDR1 and CDR2 are SGHRS and YFSETQ. The CDR3 sequence is 16 residues long. The V and J ends lost 0 bases and 0 bases, in that order; junction bases with no gene match: 2. DNA for the CDR3: TGCGCCAGCAGCTTGGAGGGACTAGTAGCCAAAAACATTCAGTACTTC. Translated: CASSLEGLVAKNIQYF.

This clonotype was seen many times. The chain recombines TRBV5-1 with TRBJ2-7; a possible D gene is TRBD2 (5 bases). The CDR3 spans 15 residues. Trimming pared 4 bases from V and 3 bases from J, leaving 17 bases between. Germline CDR1 reads SGHRS; CDR2 reads YFSETQ. The chain's CDR3 is CASSRGVRIVYEQYF. The CDR3 DNA follows: TGCGCCAGCAGCCGGGGAGTGAGAATAGTCTACGAGCAGTACTTC.

This clonotype has a count of ten or more. The chain links TRBV6-5 to TRBJ2-5; D might be TRBD2 (6 bases). The V and J ends lost 5 bases and 4 bases respectively, with 17 bases between them. The CDR3 length is 15 residues. CDR1 is MNHEY, CDR2 SVGAGI, per germline. CDR3 bases: TGTGCCAGCAGTATAGGATCGGGGGTTGGAGAGACCCAGTACTTC. It encodes CASSIGSGVGETQYF.

This clonotype was detected ten times or more. The chain combines TRBV29-1 with TRBJ2-1; D may be TRBD1 (6 bases). This CDR3 has 17 amino acids. Trimming removed 6 bases at V and 0 bases at J, with 21 bases between. Looked up from germline, CDR1 is SQVTM and CDR2 is ANQGSEA. The DNA for the CDR3 is TGCAGCGTGGATGGGTTGGACGCAGGGGCCTCCTACAATGAGCAGTTCTTC. This gives the protein CSVDGLDAGASYNEQFF.

This clonotype came up many times. The chain joins TRBV7-2 to TRBJ1-1; D perhaps matches TRBD1 (5 bases). This CDR3 spans 14 amino acids. Germline lookup yields CDR1 SGHTA and CDR2 FQGNSA. The V end lost 5 bases, the J end lost 6 bases, and 16 bases lay between the germline ends. The CDR3 protein is CASSPLVRGSEAFF. The CDR3 bases are TGTGCCAGCAGCCCATTGGTTCGGGGCTCTGAAGCTTTCTTT. The full variable domain, completed using reference TRBV7-2 and TRBJ1-1, is GAGVSQSPSNKVTEKGKDVELRCDPISGHTALYWYRQSLGQGLEFLIYFQGNSAPDKSGLPSDRFSAERTGGSVSTLTIQRTQQEDSAVYLCASSPLVRGSEAFFGQGTRLTVV.

This clonotype has at least ten counts. V usage is TRBV5-1 and J usage is TRBJ1-6; possibly TRBD1 for D (5 bases). Trimming stripped 4 bases from V and 7 bases from J, with 15 bases between. Per the germline V gene, CDR1 is SGHRS and CDR2 is YFSETQ. The CDR3 covers 15 residues. Written as DNA, the CDR3 is TGCGCCAGCAGCCCGCAGGGTCTCGGCAATTCACCCCTCCACTTT. It codes for CASSPQGLGNSPLHF.

The sample holds many counts of this clonotype. The rearrangement links TRBV20-1 to TRBJ1-1, with D perhaps matching TRBD1 (5 bases). Between the trimmed V and J ends, which lost 3 bases and 1 base, there was a span of 15 bases. This CDR3 is built from 15 residues. CDR1 and CDR2 (germline): DFQATT, SNEGSKA (reference sequence). CDR3 sequence (DNA): TGCAGTGCTAGGGGGACCGGGGGAGGGAACACTGAAGCTTTCTTT. This codes for CSARGTGGGNTEAFF.

There are a few counts of this clonotype. The chain combines TRBV3-1 with TRBJ1-1; the D gene is possibly TRBD1 (5 bases). With 0 bases removed from V and 6 bases from J, the gap between germline ends came to 14 bases. The CDR3 runs to 15 residues. In germline, CDR1 is LGHDT, CDR2 YNNKEL (reference sequence). For the CDR3, the DNA is TGTGCCAGCAGCCAAGAGGGGCGGGGGAAGCCTGAAGCTTTCTTT. This encodes CASSQEGRGKPEAFF.

This clonotype was seen at least ten times. V usage is TRBV5-1 and J usage is TRBJ2-3; no clear D gene. V lost 0 bases and J lost 0, with 5 bases in between. There are 14 residues in the CDR3. Germline V gene lookup returns CDR1 SGHRS and CDR2 YFSETQ. The CDR3 loop reads CASSLGVSTDTQYF. The DNA of the CDR3 is TGCGCCAGCAGCTTGGGCGTCAGCACAGATACGCAGTATTTT.